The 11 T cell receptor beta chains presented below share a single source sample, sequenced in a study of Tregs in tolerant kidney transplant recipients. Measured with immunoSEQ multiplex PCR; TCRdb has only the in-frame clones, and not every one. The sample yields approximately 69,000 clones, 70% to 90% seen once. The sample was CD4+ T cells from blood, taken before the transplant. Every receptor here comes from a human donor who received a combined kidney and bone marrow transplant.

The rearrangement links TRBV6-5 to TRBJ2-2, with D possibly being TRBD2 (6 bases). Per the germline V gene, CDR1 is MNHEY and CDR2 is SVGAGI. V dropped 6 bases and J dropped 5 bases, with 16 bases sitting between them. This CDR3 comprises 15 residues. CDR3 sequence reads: CASRMPGVKTGELFF. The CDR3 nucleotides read TGTGCCAGCAGAATGCCGGGGGTGAAGACCGGGGAGCTGTTTTTT.

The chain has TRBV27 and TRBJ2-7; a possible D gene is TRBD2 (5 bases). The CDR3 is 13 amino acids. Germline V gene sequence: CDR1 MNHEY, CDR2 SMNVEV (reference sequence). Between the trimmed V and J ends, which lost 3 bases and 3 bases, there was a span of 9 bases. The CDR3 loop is CASSFSGGYEQYF. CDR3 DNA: TGTGCCAGCAGTTTCAGCGGAGGCTACGAGCAGTACTTC.

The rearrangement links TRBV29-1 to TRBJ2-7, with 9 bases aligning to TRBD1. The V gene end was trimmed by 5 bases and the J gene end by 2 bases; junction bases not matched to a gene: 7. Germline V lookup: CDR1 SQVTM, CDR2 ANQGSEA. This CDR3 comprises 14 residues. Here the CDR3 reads CSVSRQGVPYEQYF. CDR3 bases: TGCAGCGTTTCTCGACAGGGGGTCCCCTACGAGCAGTACTTC.

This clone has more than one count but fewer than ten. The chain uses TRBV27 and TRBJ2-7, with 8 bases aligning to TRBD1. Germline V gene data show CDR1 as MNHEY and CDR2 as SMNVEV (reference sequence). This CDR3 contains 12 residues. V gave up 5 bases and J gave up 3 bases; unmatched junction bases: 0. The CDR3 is CASSGQGYEQYF. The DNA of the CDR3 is TGTGCCAGCAGTGGACAGGGCTACGAGCAGTACTTC.

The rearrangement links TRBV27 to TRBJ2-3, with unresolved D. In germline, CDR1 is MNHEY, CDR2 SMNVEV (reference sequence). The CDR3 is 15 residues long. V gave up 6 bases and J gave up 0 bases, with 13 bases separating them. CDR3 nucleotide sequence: TGTGCCAGCAGCCCCTCCCCTTTCAGCACAGATACGCAGTATTTT. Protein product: CASSPSPFSTDTQYF.

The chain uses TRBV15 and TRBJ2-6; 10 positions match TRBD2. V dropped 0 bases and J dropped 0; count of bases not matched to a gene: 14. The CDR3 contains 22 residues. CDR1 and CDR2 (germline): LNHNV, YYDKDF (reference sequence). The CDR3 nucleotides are TGTGCCACCAGCAGAGATCCCCCTAGCGGGAGCCCCAGGGGCTCTGGGGCCAACGTCCTGACTTTC. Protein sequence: CATSRDPPSGSPRGSGANVLTF.

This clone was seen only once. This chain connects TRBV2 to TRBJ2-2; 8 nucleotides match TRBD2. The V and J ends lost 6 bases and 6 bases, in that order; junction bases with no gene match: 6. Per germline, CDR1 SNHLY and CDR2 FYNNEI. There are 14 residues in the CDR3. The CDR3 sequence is CASRSLAAPGELFF. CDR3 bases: TGTGCCAGCAGATCACTAGCGGCCCCCGGGGAGCTGTTTTTT.

In DNA form, the CDR3 reads TGTGCCAGCAGCCAAATATCCCCCGTCGAGCAGTACTTC. Residues: CASSQISPVEQYF. This chain connects TRBV4-2 to TRBJ2-7; D gene unclear. V shed 2 bases and J shed 6 bases, with 11 bases lying between them. Germline V gives CDR1 LGHNA, CDR2 YNFKEQ. This CDR3 region has 13 residues.

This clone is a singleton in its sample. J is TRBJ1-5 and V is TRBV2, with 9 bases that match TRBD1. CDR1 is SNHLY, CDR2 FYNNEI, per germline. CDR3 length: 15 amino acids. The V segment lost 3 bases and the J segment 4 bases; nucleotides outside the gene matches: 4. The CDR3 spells CASSEGTGWNQPQHF. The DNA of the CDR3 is TGTGCCAGCAGTGAGGGGACAGGGTGGAATCAGCCCCAGCATTTT.

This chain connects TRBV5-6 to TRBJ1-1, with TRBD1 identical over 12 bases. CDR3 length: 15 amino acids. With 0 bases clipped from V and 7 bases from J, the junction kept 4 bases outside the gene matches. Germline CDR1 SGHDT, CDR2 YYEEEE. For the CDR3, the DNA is TGTGCCAGCAGCTTGGGGGGGACAGGGGGCAGTGAAGCTTTCTTT. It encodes CASSLGGTGGSEAFF.

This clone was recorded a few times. The CDR3 DNA reads as TGTGCCAGCAGAACGACAGGGATGAAAACCTACGAGCAGTACTTC. It encodes CASRTTGMKTYEQYF. V gene TRBV28 combines with J gene TRBJ2-7, with TRBD1 identical over 7 bases. Germline assignment: CDR1 MDHEN and CDR2 SYDVKM. J lost 2 bases, V lost 6 bases, and 10 bases had no gene match. The CDR3 runs 15 residues.